This T cell receptor beta chain was observed in a study of cytomegalovirus exposure and HLA in healthy donors. Study-wide background: Earlier, 95 million to 120 million unique TCR beta sequences were recovered from approximately 180 million T cells by an analysis.

Unmatched junction bases numbered 7, after V lost 6 bases and J lost 7 bases. This CDR3 contains 15 residues. The V gene's germline CDR1 is MNHEY and CDR2 SMNVEV (reference sequence). Overall study results and limits: Cytomegalovirus status was reportedly diagnosed by the classifier with high specificity and sensitivity.

As concerns this clone: Its antigen is as yet unknown.

PCR amplification relied on 60 Vbeta primers (plus 13 Jbeta primers). Profiling relied on immunoSEQ multiplex PCR, and the TCRdb table lists in-frame clones only, not all of them. This sample has about 130,000 clones; 75% to 90% occur once, and the top ten carry under 6%. This TCR came from a woman between 35 and 50 years old in good health and CMV-seropositive. Material: PBMCs. The J gene is TRBJ1-6, the V gene TRBV27; 9 bases map to TRBD1. The CDR3 loop is CASSTSTGGNSPLHF. The DNA for the CDR3 is TGTGCCAGCAGCACCTCGACAGGGGGGAATTCACCCCTCCACTTT.